The 30 T cell receptor beta chains presented below share a single source sample, sequenced in a study of beta chain features in type 1 diabetes. Expressed TCRB transcripts were sequenced after all isolated RNA was converted to cDNA. The protocol was immunoSEQ multiplex PCR, while the TCRdb copy is restricted to in-frame clones and leaves out a portion. This sample yields 140,000 to 150,000 clones, of which 40% to 60% are seen a single time; 0.42% belongs to the top ten. Sequenced: Tregs from blood. The origin of the receptors is a man younger than 30 in good health.

This clone showed up just a few times. V usage is TRBV7-6 and J usage is TRBJ1-1, with 8 nucleotides matching TRBD1. V shed 3 bases and J 1 base; nucleotides not matched to a gene: 1. CDR3 length equals 14 residues. Per the germline V gene, CDR1 is SGHVS and CDR2 is FNYEAQ. This chain's CDR3 is CASSFGTGNTEAFF. DNA of the CDR3: TGTGCCAGCAGCTTTGGGACAGGGAACACTGAAGCTTTCTTT.

The J gene is TRBJ2-3, the V gene TRBV4-2, with TRBD2 matching 10 bases. The germline V gene encodes CDR1 LGHNA and CDR2 YNFKEQ. The CDR3 runs to 16 residues. V trimming: 7 bases; J trimming: 4 bases; junction bases outside the gene matches: 11. The CDR3 DNA follows: TGTGCCAGCACCCCGGGGTTAGCGGGAGGAGCAGATACGCAGTATTTT. Translated, it gives CASTPGLAGGADTQYF.

This clone was found a few times. The V gene is TRBV23-1, the J gene TRBJ1-6; D gene ambiguous. TRBV23-1 belongs to the ORF category, with a function that is uncertain. V was pared by 6 bases and J by 10 bases, with 16 bases between. There are 14 residues in the CDR3. The CDR3 coding sequence is TGCGCCAGCAGCCGCGGTCCCCGTATCTCACCCCTCCACTTT. It is translated as CASSRGPRISPLHF.

The chain has TRBV7-2 and TRBJ2-5; possibly TRBD2 for D (7 bases). This CDR3 spans 17 amino acids. Trimming removed 5 bases at V and 5 bases at J, with 24 bases between. Germline V CDR1 and CDR2: SGHTA, FQGNSA. The CDR3, as DNA: TGTGCCAGCAGCCCAACGCGGGGGCTTCCGGGGAGGGAGACCCAGTACTTC. Protein: CASSPTRGLPGRETQYF.

This clone was seen only a few times. This chain uses TRBV5-4 with TRBJ2-3, with D possibly being TRBD2 (5 bases). This CDR3 is built from 14 residues. V lost 4 bases and J 9 bases, leaving 18 bases between the germline ends. Germline CDR1 and CDR2: SGHNT and YYREEE (reference sequence). The CDR3 bases are TGTGCCAGCAGCCAACCCCTCGGGGAAGGGACGCAGTATTTT. Its protein product is CASSQPLGEGTQYF.

This chain uses TRBV18 with TRBJ2-7, with TRBD2 matching 10 bases. The CDR3 spans 17 residues. Germline trimming cut 3 bases from V and 0 bases from J; bases unmatched to any gene: 8. Looked up from germline, CDR1 is KGHSH and CDR2 is LQKENI. The CDR3 sequence is CASSPRIAGGNSYEQYF. The CDR3 nucleotides are TGTGCCAGCTCACCTAGAATAGCGGGAGGCAACTCCTACGAGCAGTACTTC.

V usage is TRBV5-5 and J usage is TRBJ2-3, with D possibly TRBD1 on 5 matching bases. Trimming cost V 1 base and J 2 bases, with 11 bases left between them. CDR3 length equals 15 residues. Germline V gives CDR1 SGHKS, CDR2 YYEKEE (reference sequence). CDR3 sequence reads: CASSLNPGNTDTQYF. The DNA for the CDR3 is TGTGCCAGCAGCTTGAATCCAGGGAACACAGATACGCAGTATTTT.

The genes are TRBV2 and TRBJ1-5; no firm D call. Per the germline V gene, CDR1 is SNHLY and CDR2 is FYNNEI. Trimming left V 6 bases short and J 5 bases short, with 26 bases between. There are 18 residues in the CDR3. This CDR3 reads CASSGPRRPATVDQPQHF. CDR3 nucleotides: TGTGCCAGCAGCGGTCCCCGCAGGCCCGCTACCGTGGATCAGCCCCAGCATTTT.

V and J are TRBV19 and TRBJ1-1; TRBD1 might be the D (5 bases). Trimming stripped 5 bases from V and 11 bases from J, with 15 bases between. The CDR3 sequence is 12 residues long. Germline-derived CDR1 and CDR2 are LNHDA and SQIVND (reference sequence). DNA for the CDR3: TGTGCCAGTAGTCCCACCGACAGAACGGCTTTCTTT. Its translation is CASSPTDRTAFF.

V usage is TRBV14 and J usage is TRBJ2-1; 9 bases are a match to TRBD1. This CDR3 has 15 amino acids. CDR1 is SGHDN and CDR2 is FVKESK in the germline V gene. With 2 bases clipped from V and 4 bases from J, the junction kept 3 bases outside the gene matches. Written as DNA, the CDR3 is TGTGCCAGCAGCCAATACAGGGGGCTTTACAATGAGCAGTTCTTC. Its translation: CASSQYRGLYNEQFF. Variable domain in full (rest from reference TRBV14 and TRBJ2-1): EAGVTQFPSHSVIEKGQTVTLRCDPISGHDNLYWYRRVMGKEIKFLLHFVKESKQDESGMPNNRFLAERTGGTYSTLKVQPAELEDSGVYFCASSQYRGLYNEQFFGPGTRLTVL.

This clone was observed a few times. V usage is TRBV10-3 and J usage is TRBJ2-5; D is unclear. The germline gives CDR1 ENHRY, CDR2 SYGVKD. V was pared by 8 bases and J by 2 bases, with 12 bases between. The CDR3 has 13 amino acids. CDR3 protein: CAIGKRQQETQYF. The CDR3 region has the DNA TGTGCCATCGGAAAGAGGCAGCAAGAGACCCAGTACTTC.

The rearrangement uses TRBV18 and TRBJ1-5, with D unclear. Trimming cost V 3 bases and J 2 bases, with 11 bases left between them. The germline gives CDR1 KGHSH, CDR2 LQKENI. The CDR3 is made up of 15 amino acids. CDR3 in amino acids: CASSPMDSGNQPQHF. The DNA for the CDR3 is TGTGCCAGCTCACCCATGGACTCTGGCAATCAGCCCCAGCATTTT.

This clone was counted a few times. The chain links TRBV13 to TRBJ2-7; 8 bases fit TRBD2. Germline CDR1 reads PRHDT; CDR2 reads FYEKMQ (reference sequence). The CDR3 covers 17 residues. V dropped 2 bases and J dropped 4; count of bases not matched to a gene: 13. The CDR3 loop reads CASSLRSGGRRGYEQYF. The CDR3 region has the DNA TGTGCCAGCAGCTTACGATCGGGGGGGCGCAGGGGTTACGAGCAGTACTTC.

The rearrangement uses TRBV28 and TRBJ2-5, with 10 bases fitting TRBD1. The CDR3 is 15 amino acids. V gave up 5 bases and J gave up 9 bases; unmatched junction bases: 12. Germline-derived CDR1 and CDR2 are MDHEN and SYDVKM. The CDR3 coding sequence is TGTGCCAGCAGTCCCGCCGGGACAGGGGCTGGGGCCCAGTACTTC. This sequence encodes CASSPAGTGAGAQYF.

The chain couples TRBV13 to TRBJ2-7; 10 bases agree with TRBD2. The V gene's germline CDR1 is PRHDT and CDR2 FYEKMQ (reference sequence). The CDR3 length is 14 residues. V shed 6 bases and J 4 bases; nucleotides not matched to a gene: 6. Here the CDR3 reads CASRSTSGVYEQYF. The CDR3 DNA reads as TGTGCCAGCAGAAGTACTAGCGGGGTTTACGAGCAGTACTTC. The whole variable domain, remainder taken from reference TRBV13 and TRBJ2-7, is AAGVIQSPRHLIKEKRETATLKCYPIPRHDTVYWYQQGPGQDPQFLISFYEKMQSDKGSIPDRFSAQQFSDYHSELNMSSLELGDSALYFCASRSTSGVYEQYFGPGTRLTVT.

This clone was detected only a few times. The chain carries TRBV18 and TRBJ2-1; D ambiguous. This CDR3 has 13 amino acids. Germline CDR1 KGHSH, CDR2 LQKENI. Trimming removed 3 bases at V and 6 bases at J, with 9 bases between. The chain's CDR3 is CASSPDTSNEQFF. The CDR3 DNA follows: TGTGCCAGCTCACCCGACACATCCAATGAGCAGTTCTTC.

This clone was observed a few times. The chain employs TRBV6-1 and TRBJ2-7, with D possibly TRBD2 on 6 matching bases. V was shortened by 6 bases and J by 7 bases, with 19 bases between the two germline ends. Germline lookup yields CDR1 MNHNS and CDR2 SASEGT. The CDR3 spans 14 residues. In nucleotides, the CDR3 is TGTGCCAGCAGATTACTAGCTGGTGCGAGGGAGCAGTACTTC. It yields the protein CASRLLAGAREQYF.

This chain links TRBV5-6 with TRBJ1-2, with 8 bases lining up with TRBD1. This CDR3 is built from 16 residues. Germline V gene lookup returns CDR1 SGHDT and CDR2 YYEEEE. The ends lost 2 bases at V and 4 bases at J; junction bases unmatched: 10. The CDR3 nucleotides read TGTGCCAGCAGCTTCCTACCGGACAGGGACGGCTATGGCTACACCTTC. This translates into CASSFLPDRDGYGYTF. The full variable domain, rest sourced from reference TRBV5-6 and TRBJ1-2, is DAGVTQSPTHLIKTRGQQVTLRCSPKSGHDTVSWYQQALGQGPQFIFQYYEEEERQRGNFPDRFSGHQFPNYSSELNVNALLLGDSALYLCASSFLPDRDGYGYTFGSGTRLTVV.

This clone was observed a handful of times. In DNA, the CDR3 is TGCGCCAGCAGCTTGGATGTTCTGACTAGCGGGGGCGCAGATACGCAGTATTTT. Its translation is CASSLDVLTSGGADTQYF. The genes are TRBV5-1 and TRBJ2-3, with 12 bases identical to TRBD2. The CDR3 spans 18 residues. Losses at the gene ends were 0 bases for V and 4 bases for J; bases not matched to a gene: 9. Germline loops: CDR1 SGHRS, CDR2 YFSETQ.

With respect to this clone: This clone may be a read error of a much larger clone one base away. V gene TRBV7-9 combines with J gene TRBJ1-4, with 11 nucleotides matching TRBD1. CDR1 and CDR2 (germline): SEHNR, FQNEAQ (reference sequence). The CDR3 is 15 residues long. J gave up 7 bases and V 5 bases, and 6 bases lay outside the gene matches. In nucleotides, the CDR3 is TGTGCCAGCAGCCCGCCGGACAGGGGGCGTGAAAAACTGTTTTTT. The encoded protein is CASSPPDRGREKLFF.

This clone was observed a handful of times. The V gene is TRBV7-2, the J gene TRBJ1-3; D is unclear. The CDR3 totals 14 residues. Germline CDR1 reads SGHTA; CDR2 reads FQGNSA. V was trimmed by 5 bases and J by 4 bases, leaving 12 bases between them. This CDR3 is CASSAQAAGNTIYF. CDR3 DNA: TGTGCCAGCAGCGCTCAAGCAGCGGGAAACACCATATATTTT.

A few counts support this clone. V gene TRBV28 combines with J gene TRBJ1-4, with D possibly matching TRBD1 (5 bases). Germline V gives CDR1 MDHEN, CDR2 SYDVKM. Trimming took 6 bases from V and 11 from J, leaving 28 bases between them. The CDR3 consists of 17 residues. DNA of the CDR3: TGTGCCAGCAGCCAACCATACGTTAGTCAGGGCTCGACTAAACTGTTTTTT. Amino acids: CASSQPYVSQGSTKLFF.

The rearrangement joins TRBV28 to TRBJ2-7, with 8 bases identical to TRBD1. The V gene's germline CDR1 is MDHEN and CDR2 SYDVKM. The CDR3 runs 15 residues. V trimming: 5 bases; J trimming: 0 bases; junction bases outside the gene matches: 6. DNA for the CDR3: TGTGCCAGCAGTAGAACAGGGGGGAGCTCCTACGAGCAGTACTTC. This gives the protein CASSRTGGSSYEQYF.

This sequence joins TRBV9 and TRBJ2-1, with 8 bases aligning to TRBD2. Germline CDR1 and CDR2: SGDLS and YYNGEE. The CDR3 is made up of 14 amino acids. The ends lost 2 bases at V and 7 bases at J; junction bases unmatched: 5. CDR3 sequence reads: CASSVRTSNNEQFF. CDR3 nucleotide sequence: TGTGCCAGCAGCGTGCGGACTAGCAATAATGAGCAGTTCTTC. The full variable domain, completed using reference TRBV9 and TRBJ2-1, is DSGVTQTPKHLITATGQRVTLRCSPRSGDLSVYWYQQSLDQGLQFLIQYYNGEERAKGNILERFSAQQFPDLHSELNLSSLELGDSALYFCASSVRTSNNEQFFGPGTRLTVL.

This clone was counted a few times. The V and J genes are TRBV28 and TRBJ1-5; D possibly corresponds to TRBD1 (6 bases). V lost 5 bases and J 0 bases, leaving 14 bases between the germline ends. The CDR3 loop spans 16 amino acids. The V gene's germline CDR1 is MDHEN and CDR2 SYDVKM. The CDR3 coding sequence is TGTGCCAGCAGTGGGGGCAGGGGTTATAGCAATCAGCCCCAGCATTTT. It is translated as CASSGGRGYSNQPQHF. Looking up the rest from reference TRBV28 and TRBJ1-5 gives the full variable domain: DVKVTQSSRYLVKRTGEKVFLECVQDMDHENMFWYRQDPGLGLRLIYFSYDVKMKEKGDIPEGYSVSREKKERFSLILESASTNQTSMYLCASSGGRGYSNQPQHFGDGTRLSIL.

The V and J genes are TRBV5-4 and TRBJ2-3; 8 nucleotides line up with TRBD1. The CDR3 sequence is 13 residues long. V lost 4 bases, J lost 8 bases, and 6 bases stayed unmatched. The V gene's germline CDR1 is SGHNT and CDR2 YYREEE (reference sequence). The DNA for the CDR3 is TGTGCCAGCAGCCCGACAGGGGTGGCTACGCAGTATTTT. Translating gives CASSPTGVATQYF.

This clone was observed a few times. The chain uses TRBV29-1 and TRBJ2-7; D is possibly TRBD2 (7 bases). CDR1 and CDR2 (germline): SQVTM, ANQGSEA. Trimming pared 6 bases from V and 0 bases from J, leaving 18 bases between. This CDR3 region has 15 residues. This chain's CDR3 is CSVRSSGTPSYEQYF. The CDR3 DNA follows: TGCAGCGTACGGTCCAGCGGGACACCCTCCTACGAGCAGTACTTC.

V and J are TRBV7-2 and TRBJ2-7, with a weak D call TRBD1 (6 bases). Trimming cost V 5 bases and J 5 bases, with 16 bases left between them. This CDR3 has 14 amino acids. Germline V lookup: CDR1 SGHTA, CDR2 FQGNSA. CDR3 coding DNA: TGTGCCAGCAGCCGTACAGGGATGAGCAACGAGCAGTACTTC. Translating gives CASSRTGMSNEQYF.

V and J are TRBV10-3 and TRBJ2-5; 11 positions match TRBD1. CDR1 is ENHRY, CDR2 SYGVKD, per germline. This CDR3 has 15 residues. V gave up 4 bases and J gave up 2 bases; unmatched junction bases: 3. This CDR3 is CAISGRDRGQETQYF. CDR3 DNA sequence: TGTGCCATCAGTGGACGGGACAGGGGGCAAGAGACCCAGTACTTC.

The chain is built from TRBV4-2 and TRBJ2-5; 7 bases map to TRBD1. Trimming at V came to 2 bases and at J to 11 bases, leaving 8 bases not matched to a gene. This CDR3 spans 13 amino acids. Germline CDR1 and CDR2: LGHNA and YNFKEQ. CDR3 bases: TGTGCCAGCAGCCAAACACAGGGGTGGGAGCAGTACTTC. This codes for CASSQTQGWEQYF.